Listed here is a single T cell receptor beta chain. Its cognate antigen is unknown. The junction departs from germline at one end; a sequencing error may be responsible. These data are taken from a study of molecular identifiers for immune sequencing clone quantification. The use of previously described methods and listed TCR primers produced the bulk TCR libraries. MiXCR was run by TCRdb on the PCR reads, yielding one entry per CDR3 protein. The sample carries hundreds of thousands of distinct CDR3 sequences, around 25% recorded once. Study conclusions and caveats: Among about a million naive cells, as was reported, spiked Jurkat TCR RNA from one cell was detectable.

The receptor was derived from a human donor in good health. Some libraries in this study had Jurkat cell RNA spiked in. Material: naive CD8+ T cells from blood, with Jurkat cell RNA spiked in. Regarding subset: FACS-sorted CD8+CD4-CCR7+CD45RA+ naive T cells.

CDR3 amino acids: CRARDVGSSYEQYF. In DNA form, the CDR3 reads TGCAGAGCTAGAGATGTGGGGAGCTCCTACGAGCAGTACTTC. This chain connects TRBV20-1 to TRBJ2-7; possible D gene TRBD2, 5 bases. Germline V gene sequence: CDR1 DFQATT, CDR2 SNEGSKA (reference sequence). The CDR3 extends over 14 amino acids.